This T cell receptor (beta chain) stems from a study of glioma-infiltrating T cells. Study results and caveats: Tissue-blood divergence was below expectation in non-neoplastic patients, above in gliomas. Tissue and blood shared very few CDR3 sequences.

This clonotype was counted only a few times. The antigen is undetermined. The iRepertoire nested amplicon-rescue multiplex PCR amplified TCR alpha and beta CDR3s from RNA. One-step reverse transcription and amplification started from approximately 100-400 ng of tissue mRNA or PBMC total RNA. TCRdb independently ran MiXCR on the multiplex PCR reads; one entry per CDR3 protein. The data contain fewer than 200,000 distinct CDR3 sequences, 30% to 40% of them seen just once; the ten biggest clones take up just over 20%. Germline V lookup: CDR1 LGHDT, CDR2 YNNKEL (reference sequence). V lost 3 bases and J lost 0, with 13 bases in between. The CDR3 is made up of 16 amino acids.

Sample: glioma tissue, nonneoplastic brain tissue, or PBMCs (not recorded which). V is TRBV3-1 and J is TRBJ2-3; TRBD2 is a possible D gene (6 bases). The sequence came from a human donor with low-grade glioma or glioblastoma, undergoing nonglioma brain surgery, or in good health (not recorded which). The CDR3 here is CASSQFSGISTDTQYF. In DNA, the CDR3 is TGTGCCAGCAGCCAGTTTAGCGGTATAAGCACAGATACGCAGTATTTT.